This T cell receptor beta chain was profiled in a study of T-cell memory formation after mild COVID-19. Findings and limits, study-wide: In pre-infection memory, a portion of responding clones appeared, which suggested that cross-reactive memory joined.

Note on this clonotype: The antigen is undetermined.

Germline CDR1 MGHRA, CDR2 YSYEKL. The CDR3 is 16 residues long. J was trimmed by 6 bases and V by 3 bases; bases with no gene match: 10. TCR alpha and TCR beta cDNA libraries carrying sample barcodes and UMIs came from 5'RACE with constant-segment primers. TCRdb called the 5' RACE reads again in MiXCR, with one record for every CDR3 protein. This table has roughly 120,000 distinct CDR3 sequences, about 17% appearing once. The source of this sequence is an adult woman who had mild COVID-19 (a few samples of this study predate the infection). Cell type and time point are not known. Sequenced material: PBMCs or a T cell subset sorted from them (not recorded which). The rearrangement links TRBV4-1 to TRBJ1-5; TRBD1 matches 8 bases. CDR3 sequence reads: CASSHLGTGGSQPQHF. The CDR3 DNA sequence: TGCGCCAGCAGCCATCTCGGTACAGGGGGATCTCAGCCCCAGCATTTT.